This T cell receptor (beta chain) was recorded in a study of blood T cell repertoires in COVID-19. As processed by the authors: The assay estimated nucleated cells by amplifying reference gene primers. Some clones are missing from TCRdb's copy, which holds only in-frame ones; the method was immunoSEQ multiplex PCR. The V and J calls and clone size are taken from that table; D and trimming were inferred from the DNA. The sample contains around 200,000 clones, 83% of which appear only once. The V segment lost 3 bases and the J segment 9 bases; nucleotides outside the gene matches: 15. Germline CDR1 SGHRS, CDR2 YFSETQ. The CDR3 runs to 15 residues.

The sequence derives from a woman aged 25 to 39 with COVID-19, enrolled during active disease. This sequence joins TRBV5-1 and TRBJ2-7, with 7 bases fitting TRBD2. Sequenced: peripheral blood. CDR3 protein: CASSSASGSPQRQYF. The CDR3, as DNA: TGCGCCAGCAGCTCCGCTAGCGGTTCTCCCCAGAGGCAGTACTTC.